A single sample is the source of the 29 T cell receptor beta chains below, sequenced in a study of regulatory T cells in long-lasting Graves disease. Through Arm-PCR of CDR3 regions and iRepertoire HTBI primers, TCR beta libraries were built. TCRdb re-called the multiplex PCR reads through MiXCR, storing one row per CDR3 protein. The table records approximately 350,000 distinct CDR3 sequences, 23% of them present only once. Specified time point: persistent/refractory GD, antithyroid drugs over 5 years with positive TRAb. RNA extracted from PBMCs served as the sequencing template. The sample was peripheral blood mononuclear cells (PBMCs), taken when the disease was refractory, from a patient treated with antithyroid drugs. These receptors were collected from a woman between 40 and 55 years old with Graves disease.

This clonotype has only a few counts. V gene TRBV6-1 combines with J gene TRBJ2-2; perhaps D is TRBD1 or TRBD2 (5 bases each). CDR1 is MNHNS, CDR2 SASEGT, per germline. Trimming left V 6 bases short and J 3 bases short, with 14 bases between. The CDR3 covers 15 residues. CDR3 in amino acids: CASSRVGAHTGELFF. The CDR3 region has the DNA TGTGCCAGCAGCCGGGTCGGGGCGCACACCGGGGAGCTGTTTTTT.

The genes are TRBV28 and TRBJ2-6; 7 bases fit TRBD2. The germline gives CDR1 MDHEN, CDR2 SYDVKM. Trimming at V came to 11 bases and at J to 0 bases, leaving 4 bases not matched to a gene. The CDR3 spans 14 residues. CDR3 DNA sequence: TGTGCCTCCCGGGGGGTCTCTGGGGCCAACGTCCTGACTTTC. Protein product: CASRGVSGANVLTF.

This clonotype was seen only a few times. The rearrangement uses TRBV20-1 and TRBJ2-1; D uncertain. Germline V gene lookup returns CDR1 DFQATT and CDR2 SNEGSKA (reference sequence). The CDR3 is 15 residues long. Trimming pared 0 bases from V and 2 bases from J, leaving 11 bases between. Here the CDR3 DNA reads TGCAGTGCTAGAGATCGTCTAGGAGCCTACAATGAGCAGTTCTTC. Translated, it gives CSARDRLGAYNEQFF.

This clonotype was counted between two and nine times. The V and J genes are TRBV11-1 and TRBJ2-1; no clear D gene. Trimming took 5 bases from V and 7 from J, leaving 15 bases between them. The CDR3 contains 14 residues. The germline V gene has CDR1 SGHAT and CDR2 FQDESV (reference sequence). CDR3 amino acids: CASSRRPVRNEQFF. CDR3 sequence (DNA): TGTGCCAGCAGCCGCCGGCCTGTTAGGAATGAGCAGTTCTTC.

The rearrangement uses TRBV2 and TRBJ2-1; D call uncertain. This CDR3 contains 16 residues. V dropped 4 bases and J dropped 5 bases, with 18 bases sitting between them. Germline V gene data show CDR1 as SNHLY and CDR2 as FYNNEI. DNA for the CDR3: TGTGCCAGCAGTGGCACAACTAACCCCAGAGACAATGAGCAGTTCTTC. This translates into CASSGTTNPRDNEQFF.

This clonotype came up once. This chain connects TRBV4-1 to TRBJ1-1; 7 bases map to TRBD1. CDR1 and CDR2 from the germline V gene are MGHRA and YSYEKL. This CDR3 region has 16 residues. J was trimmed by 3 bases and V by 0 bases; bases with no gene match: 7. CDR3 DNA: TGCGCCAGCAGCCAAGAACACGACAGGGCCTACACTGAAGCTTTCTTT. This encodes CASSQEHDRAYTEAFF.

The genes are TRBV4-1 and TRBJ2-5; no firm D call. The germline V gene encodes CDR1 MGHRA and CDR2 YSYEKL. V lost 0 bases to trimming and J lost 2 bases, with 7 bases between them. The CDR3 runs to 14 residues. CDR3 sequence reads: CASSQDLGQETQYF. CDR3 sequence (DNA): TGCGCCAGCAGCCAAGATCTGGGGCAAGAGACCCAGTACTTC.

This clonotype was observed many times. The CDR3 bases are TGTGCCAGCAGTTTATCCGGACTCCAAGAGACCCAGTACTTC. Amino acids: CASSLSGLQETQYF. This chain links TRBV12-3 or TRBV12-4 with TRBJ2-5, with D possibly being TRBD2 (5 bases). The CDR3 extends over 14 amino acids. Between the trimmed V and J ends, which lost 2 bases and 1 base, there was a span of 8 bases.

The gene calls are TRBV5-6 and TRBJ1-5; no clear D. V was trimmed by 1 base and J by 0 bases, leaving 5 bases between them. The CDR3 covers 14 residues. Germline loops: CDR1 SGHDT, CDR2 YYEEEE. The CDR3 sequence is CASSLTSSNQPQHF. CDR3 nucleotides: TGTGCCAGCAGCTTGACGAGTAGCAATCAGCCCCAGCATTTT.

CDR3 residues: CASSQKRTISYGYTF. The CDR3, as DNA: TGTGCCAGCAGCCAAAAAAGGACGATAAGCTATGGCTACACCTTC. The genes are TRBV3-1 and TRBJ1-2; D uncertain. Looked up from germline, CDR1 is LGHDT and CDR2 is YNNKEL (reference sequence). V was cut by 2 bases and J by 4 bases, with 14 bases left in between. The CDR3 is 15 residues long.

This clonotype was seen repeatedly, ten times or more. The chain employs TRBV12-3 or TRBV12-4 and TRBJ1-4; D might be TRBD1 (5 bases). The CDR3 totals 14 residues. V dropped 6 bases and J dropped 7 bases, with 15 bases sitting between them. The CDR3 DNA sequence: TGTGCCAGCAGGTCAGGGCGGGGGAGTGAAAAACTGTTTTTT. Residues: CASRSGRGSEKLFF.

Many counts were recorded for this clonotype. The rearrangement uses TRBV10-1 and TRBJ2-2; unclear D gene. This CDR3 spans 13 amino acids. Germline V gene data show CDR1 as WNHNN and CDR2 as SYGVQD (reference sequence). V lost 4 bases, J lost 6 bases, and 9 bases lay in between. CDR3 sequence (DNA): TGCGCCAGCAGTGGATCCCTCCCCGGGGAGCTGTTTTTT. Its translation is CASSGSLPGELFF.

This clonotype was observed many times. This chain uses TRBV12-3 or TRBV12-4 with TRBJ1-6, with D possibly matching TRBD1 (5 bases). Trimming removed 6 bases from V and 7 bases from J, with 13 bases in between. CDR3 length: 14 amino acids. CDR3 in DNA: TGTGCCAGCAGCCAGGGAGGTTGGAATTCACCCCTCCACTTT. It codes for CASSQGGWNSPLHF.

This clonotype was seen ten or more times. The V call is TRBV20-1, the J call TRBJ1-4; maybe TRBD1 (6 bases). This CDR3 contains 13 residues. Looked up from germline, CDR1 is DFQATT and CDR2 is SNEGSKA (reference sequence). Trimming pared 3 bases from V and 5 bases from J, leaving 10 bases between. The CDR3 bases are TGCAGTGCTAGTCGGGGGGCAAATGAAAAACTGTTTTTT. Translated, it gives CSASRGANEKLFF.

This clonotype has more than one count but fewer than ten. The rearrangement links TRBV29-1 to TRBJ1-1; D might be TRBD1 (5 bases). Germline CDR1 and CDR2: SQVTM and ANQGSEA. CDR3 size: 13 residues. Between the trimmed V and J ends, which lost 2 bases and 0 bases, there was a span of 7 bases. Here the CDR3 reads CSVETGVNTEAFF. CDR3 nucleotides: TGCAGCGTTGAAACAGGTGTGAACACTGAAGCTTTCTTT.

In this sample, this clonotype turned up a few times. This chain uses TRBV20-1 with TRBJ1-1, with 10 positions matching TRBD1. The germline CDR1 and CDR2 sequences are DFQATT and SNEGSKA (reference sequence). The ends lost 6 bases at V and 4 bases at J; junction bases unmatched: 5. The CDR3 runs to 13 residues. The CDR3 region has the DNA TGCAGTGCAACCGACAGGGGGCCCACTGAAGCTTTCTTT. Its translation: CSATDRGPTEAFF.

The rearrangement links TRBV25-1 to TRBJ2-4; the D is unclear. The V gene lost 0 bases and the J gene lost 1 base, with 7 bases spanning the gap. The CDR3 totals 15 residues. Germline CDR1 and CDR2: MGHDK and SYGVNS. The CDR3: CASSEYKRAKNIQYF. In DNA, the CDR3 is TGTGCCAGCAGTGAATATAAGAGGGCCAAAAACATTCAGTACTTC.

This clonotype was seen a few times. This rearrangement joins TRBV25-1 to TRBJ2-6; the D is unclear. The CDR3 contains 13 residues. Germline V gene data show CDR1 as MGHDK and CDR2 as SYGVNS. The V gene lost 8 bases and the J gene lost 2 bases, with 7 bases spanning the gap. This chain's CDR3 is CASARAGANVLTF. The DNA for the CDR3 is TGTGCCAGCGCTAGGGCTGGGGCCAACGTCCTGACTTTC.

The CDR3 reads CASSLRDKSTYEQYF. The CDR3 bases are TGTGCCAGCAGCTTAAGGGACAAGTCAACCTACGAGCAGTACTTC. The genes are TRBV11-2 and TRBJ2-7; possible D gene TRBD1, 6 bases. The V gene's germline CDR1 is SGHAT and CDR2 FQNNGV. This CDR3 is 15 amino acids long. V lost 2 bases and J lost 2, with 13 bases in between.

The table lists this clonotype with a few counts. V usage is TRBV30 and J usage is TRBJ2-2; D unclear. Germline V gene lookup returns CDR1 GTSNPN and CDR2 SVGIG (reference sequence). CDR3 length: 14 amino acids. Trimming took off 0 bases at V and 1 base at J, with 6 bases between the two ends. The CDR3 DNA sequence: TGTGCCTGGAGTGTCATAGTGAACACCGGGGAGCTGTTTTTT. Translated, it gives CAWSVIVNTGELFF.

CDR3 in amino acids: CASSLAHGTGKSETQYF. The CDR3 nucleotides read TGTGCCAGCAGCTTAGCGCACGGGACAGGGAAATCAGAGACCCAGTACTTC. The V and J genes are TRBV7-9 and TRBJ2-5; 9 bases fit TRBD1. Trimming took 0 bases from V and 4 from J; bases not matched to a gene: 9. In germline, CDR1 is SEHNR, CDR2 FQNEAQ (reference sequence). The CDR3 loop spans 17 amino acids.

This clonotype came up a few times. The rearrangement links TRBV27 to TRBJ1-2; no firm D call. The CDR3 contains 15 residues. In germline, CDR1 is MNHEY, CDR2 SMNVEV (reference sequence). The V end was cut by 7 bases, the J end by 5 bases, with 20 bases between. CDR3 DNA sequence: TGTGCCAGCACGGGGATCTCTCACGGGGTGTATGGCTACACCTTC. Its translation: CASTGISHGVYGYTF.

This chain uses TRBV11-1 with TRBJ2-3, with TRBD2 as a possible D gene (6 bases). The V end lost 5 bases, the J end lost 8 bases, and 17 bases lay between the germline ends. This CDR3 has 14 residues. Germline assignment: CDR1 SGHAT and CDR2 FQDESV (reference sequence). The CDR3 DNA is TGTGCCAGCAGCCTCGAAAGCCAGGGAGGTACGCAGTATTTT. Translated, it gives CASSLESQGGTQYF.

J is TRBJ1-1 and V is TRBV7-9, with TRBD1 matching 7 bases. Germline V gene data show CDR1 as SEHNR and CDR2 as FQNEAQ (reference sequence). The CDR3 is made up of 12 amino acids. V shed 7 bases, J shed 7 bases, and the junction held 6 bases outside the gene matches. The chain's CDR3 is CASTPGGGEAFF. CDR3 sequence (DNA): TGTGCCAGCACCCCAGGGGGGGGTGAAGCTTTCTTT.

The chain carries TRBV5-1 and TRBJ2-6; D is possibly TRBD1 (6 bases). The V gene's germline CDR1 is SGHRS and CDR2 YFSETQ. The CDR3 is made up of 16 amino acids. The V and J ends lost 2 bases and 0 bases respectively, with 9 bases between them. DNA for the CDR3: TGCGCCAGCAGCTTTACAGGGCTCTCTGGGGCCAACGTCCTGACTTTC. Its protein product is CASSFTGLSGANVLTF.

This CDR3 is CATSDFGGFTGELFF. DNA of the CDR3: TGTGCCACCAGTGATTTTGGGGGGTTCACCGGGGAGCTGTTTTTT. The chain has TRBV24-1 and TRBJ2-2; D perhaps matches TRBD2 (6 bases). The CDR3 has 15 residues. Germline loops: CDR1 KGHDR, CDR2 SFDVKD. V lost 1 base and J 4 bases, leaving 9 bases between the germline ends.

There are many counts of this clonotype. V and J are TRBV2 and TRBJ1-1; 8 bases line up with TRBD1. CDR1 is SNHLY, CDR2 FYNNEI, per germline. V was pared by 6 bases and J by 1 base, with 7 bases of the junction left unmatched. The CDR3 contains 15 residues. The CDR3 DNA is TGTGCCAGCAGAAAACAGACAGGGGAGAACACTGAAGCTTTCTTT. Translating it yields CASRKQTGENTEAFF.

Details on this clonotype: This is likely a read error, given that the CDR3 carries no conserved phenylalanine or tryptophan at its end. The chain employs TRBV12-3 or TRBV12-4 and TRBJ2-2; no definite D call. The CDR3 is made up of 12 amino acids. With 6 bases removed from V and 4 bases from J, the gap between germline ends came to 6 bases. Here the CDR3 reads CASSLITGELFS. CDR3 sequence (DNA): TGTGCCAGCAGCCTCATCACCGGGGAGCTGTTTTCT.

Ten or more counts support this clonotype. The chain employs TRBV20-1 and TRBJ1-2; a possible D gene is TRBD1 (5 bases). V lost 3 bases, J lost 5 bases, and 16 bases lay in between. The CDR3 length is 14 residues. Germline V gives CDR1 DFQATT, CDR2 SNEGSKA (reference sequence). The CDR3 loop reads CSASFQGWGYGYTF. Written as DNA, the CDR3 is TGCAGTGCTAGTTTTCAGGGATGGGGGTATGGCTACACCTTC.